The 22 T cell receptor beta chains reported below all come from one sample, sequenced in a study of tumor-infiltrating lymphocytes in oesophageal squamous cell carcinoma. In TCRdb, the PCR reads were re-called with MiXCR into one record per CDR3 protein. Among under 15,000 distinct CDR3 sequences listed, more than 55% were seen once. The sequencing input was esophageal tumor tissue. All receptors derive from a female donor with esophageal squamous cell carcinoma.

This clonotype was observed many times. The chain carries TRBV7-6 and TRBJ1-3; D ambiguous. V shed 1 base and J shed 4 bases, with 8 bases lying between them. The germline V gene has CDR1 SGHVS and CDR2 FNYEAQ. The CDR3 has 14 amino acids. The CDR3 protein is CASSLDQRGNTIYF. The DNA for the CDR3 is TGTGCCAGCAGCTTAGACCAGAGAGGAAACACCATATATTTT.

A word on this clonotype: Since no conserved phenylalanine or tryptophan closes the CDR3, a read error is the likely cause. The DNA is omitted, as the CDR3 cannot be located on it reliably, and the CDR3 follows TCRdb's listing. The V call is TRBV12-3 or TRBV12-4, the J call TRBJ2-6; the DNA was not used to check the table's D call, TRBD2. The CDR3 extends over 15 residues, inclusive of both ends. The CDR3 sequence is CASRPGTSVEQYFGA.

This clonotype has only a few counts. This chain joins TRBV12-3 or TRBV12-4 and TRBJ2-2, with D perhaps matching TRBD1 (6 bases). Trimming left V 6 bases short and J 5 bases short, with 10 bases between. This CDR3 spans 13 amino acids. The CDR3 DNA sequence: TGTGCCAGCAGGGTGAGGGGGACCGGGGAGCTGTTTTTT. Amino acid sequence: CASRVRGTGELFF.

This clonotype has just a few counts. The final CDR3 position lacks the conserved phenylalanine or tryptophan, pointing to a likely read error. It is unclear where the CDR3 begins or ends on the DNA, so no DNA is shown, and the CDR3 is as TCRdb lists it. The CDR3 loop reads CASSLSSRPYMATPSVR. This rearrangement joins TRBV7-6 to TRBJ1-1. The germline CDR1 and CDR2 sequences are SGHVS and FNYEAQ. With termini counted, the CDR3 has 17 amino acids.

The J gene is TRBJ2-3, the V gene TRBV6-6; tentative D call: TRBD2 (6 bases). The CDR3 consists of 13 residues. Trimming shortened V by 8 bases and J by 2 bases, and 11 bases separated the two germline ends. CDR1 and CDR2 from the germline V gene are MNHNY and SVGAGI (reference sequence). The CDR3 coding sequence is TGTGCCAGCGGAACGGGAGACACAGATACGCAGTATTTT. This codes for CASGTGDTDTQYF.

Concerning this clonotype: Given the absence of the conserved phenylalanine or tryptophan at the CDR3 end, a read error is likely. The DNA is left out, because the CDR3 cannot be placed on it with certainty; the CDR3 is given as TCRdb lists it. This chain connects TRBV5-1 to TRBJ2-5; TRBD2 was called by the table and not checked on the DNA. The germline V gene encodes CDR1 SGHRS and CDR2 YFSETQ. The CDR3 numbers 16 amino acids, ends counted. The CDR3 spells CASSLDRENYGYTFGS.

For this clonotype: Mismatch with germline at one junction end may stem from a read error. The rearrangement joins TRBV7-6 to TRBJ2-5, with D perhaps matching TRBD1 (5 bases). The CDR3 covers 12 residues. CDR1 SGHVS and CDR2 FNYEAQ come from the germline V gene. The CDR3 loop is CASSFGQGPLHF. CDR3 sequence (DNA): TGTGCCAGCAGCTTCGGACAAGGACCCCTCCACTTC.

Points on this clonotype: At one end the junction does not follow the germline gene, possibly because of a read error. The chain has TRBV7-6 and TRBJ2-5, with D possibly called TRBD1 or TRBD2 (5 bases each). This CDR3 has 15 amino acids. CDR1 is SGHVS, CDR2 FNYEAQ, per germline. The CDR3 spells CASSLVGLGTAPQYF. The CDR3 DNA reads TGTGCTAGCAGCTTAGTTGGTTTAGGGACGGCACCCCAGTACTTC.

V gene TRBV7-6 combines with J gene TRBJ2-5; the D is unclear. The DNA end favors TRBJ2-1, so the J call may be wrong. Germline lookup yields CDR1 SGHVS and CDR2 FNYEAQ. The CDR3 consists of 12 residues. CDR3 loop: CASSLPYNEQFF. CDR3 sequence (DNA): TGTGCCAGCAGCTTACCGTACAATGAGCAGTTCTTC.

V and J are TRBV7-8 and TRBJ1-1; D might be TRBD1 (6 bases). With 7 bases removed from V and 5 bases from J, the gap between germline ends came to 17 bases. The CDR3 spans 14 residues. CDR1 and CDR2 from the germline V gene are SGHVS and FQNEAQ. The CDR3 region is CASTFGGGLTEAFF. The CDR3 nucleotides are TGTGCCAGCACGTTCGGAGGGGGTTTAACTGAAGCTTTCTTT.

The gene calls are TRBV12-3 or TRBV12-4 and TRBJ1-6; D might be TRBD1 (5 bases). The CDR3 is 16 residues long. Trimming took 6 bases from V and 5 from J, leaving 17 bases between them. The CDR3 region is CASSRVGGSNNSPLHF. The CDR3, as DNA: TGTGCCAGCAGCCGAGTGGGGGGAAGCAATAATTCACCCCTCCACTTT.

The chain couples TRBV7-2 to TRBJ2-6, with D hard to call. V lost 5 bases and J 3 bases, leaving 5 bases between the germline ends. Germline lookup yields CDR1 SGHTA and CDR2 FQGNSA. CDR3 length: 13 amino acids. For the CDR3, the DNA is TGTGCCAGCAGCCCAATTGGGGCCAACGTCCTGACTTTC. It specifies CASSPIGANVLTF.

The CDR3 DNA reads TGTGCCAGCAGTTTATGGGCAGCGGGAGGCGGATACAATGAGCAGTTCTTC. This translates into CASSLWAAGGGYNEQFF. The chain carries TRBV27 and TRBJ2-3; 9 nucleotides align to TRBD2. Gene TRBJ2-1 matches the end of the DNA better, so the J call may be wrong. The CDR3 has 17 residues. Germline assignment: CDR1 MNHEY and CDR2 SMNVEV (reference sequence).

This clonotype showed up just a few times. The chain carries TRBV28 and TRBJ2-5, with TRBD2 matching 7 bases. In germline, CDR1 is MDHEN, CDR2 SYDVKM. CDR3 length: 16 amino acids. The junction had 8 bases not matched to a gene; V was cut back by 3 bases and J by 1 base. CDR3 DNA sequence: TGTGCCAGCAGTTTGAGAGGACTAGGGACCCAAGAGACCCAGTACTTC. It specifies CASSLRGLGTQETQYF.

To note about this clonotype: A read error may be the cause here, since a much bigger clone is one base away. The CDR3 DNA follows: TGTGCCAGCAGCCATGACAGGGGCCCATGGGGTGAGCAGTACTTC. Protein product: CASSHDRGPWGEQYF. The chain uses TRBV5-8 and TRBJ2-7; 8 bases match TRBD1. Losses at the gene ends were 4 bases for V and 7 bases for J; bases not matched to a gene: 13. This CDR3 comprises 15 residues. CDR1 and CDR2 (germline): SGHTS, YDEGEE.

The chain uses TRBV7-9 and TRBJ2-4; 9 positions agree with TRBD1. The end of the DNA is better explained by TRBJ2-5, so the J call may be wrong. The CDR3 extends over 15 amino acids. The germline V gene has CDR1 SEHNR and CDR2 FQNEAQ (reference sequence). The chain's CDR3 is CASSLGDRDGETQYF. As DNA, the CDR3 is TGTGCCAGCAGCTTAGGGGACAGGGATGGAGAGACCCAGTACTTC.

The rearrangement uses TRBV6-4 and TRBJ2-7, with a weak D call TRBD1 (7 bases). The DNA end favors TRBJ2-1, so the J call may be wrong. The germline V gene encodes CDR1 MRHNA and CDR2 SNTAGT. This CDR3 has 16 residues. DNA of the CDR3: TGTGCCAGCAGTGACTCGATCCAGGGGGGATACAATGAGCAGTTCTTC. Its translation is CASSDSIQGGYNEQFF.

The chain joins TRBV7-2 to TRBJ2-3, with 8 bases identical to TRBD2. The CDR3 covers 15 residues. The ends lost 3 bases at V and 6 bases at J; junction bases unmatched: 8. Per germline, CDR1 SGHTA and CDR2 FQGNSA. The CDR3 DNA sequence: TGTGCCAGCAGCTTTATATCCCGGGGGGGGGATACGCAGTATTTT. Translating gives CASSFISRGGDTQYF.

This clonotype was observed a handful of times. This chain joins TRBV7-9 and TRBJ2-5; TRBD1 matches at 10 bases. The end of the DNA aligns better with TRBJ2-7, so the J call may be wrong. CDR1 is SEHNR, CDR2 FQNEAQ, per germline (reference sequence). This CDR3 is built from 16 residues. DNA for the CDR3: TGTGCCAGCAACGATTTTCCGGGACAGGGGACCTACGAGCAGTACTTC. Encoded protein: CASNDFPGQGTYEQYF.

This clonotype has ten or more counts. The chain links TRBV10-1 to TRBJ2-6, with D perhaps TRBD2 (6 bases). V lost 4 bases and J 2 bases, leaving 9 bases between the germline ends. The germline V gene encodes CDR1 WNHNN and CDR2 SYGVQD (reference sequence). This CDR3 has 15 residues. The CDR3 loop reads CASSGEVAGANVLTF. DNA of the CDR3: TGCGCCAGCAGTGGGGAGGTGGCTGGGGCCAACGTCCTGACTTTC.

This clonotype occurred many times. The chain has TRBV27 and TRBJ2-3; 7 positions agree with TRBD2. The CDR3 is made up of 13 amino acids. V lost 6 bases and J lost 3; bases outside the gene matches: 3. Per germline, CDR1 MNHEY and CDR2 SMNVEV (reference sequence). CDR3 nucleotide sequence: TGTGCCAGCAGGAGGCGGGGGACAGATACGCAGTATTTT. As protein: CASRRRGTDTQYF.

The rearrangement uses TRBV6-6 and TRBJ2-7; 7 bases are a match to TRBD1. The DNA end is more similar to TRBJ2-1, so the J call may be wrong. The CDR3 extends over 13 amino acids. Germline V gene sequence: CDR1 MNHNY, CDR2 SVGAGI (reference sequence). CDR3 sequence reads: CASRTGTEETQFF. The CDR3 nucleotides read TGTGCCAGCAGAACCGGGACAGAAGAGACCCAGTTCTTC.